The T cell receptor (beta chain) under discussion was sequenced for a study of T cell repertoires in cytomegalovirus infection. In the study overall: Recently identified HLA-C-restricted CMV epitopes were among the peptides used. Public TCR beta signatures indicated both CMV infection and matching HLA type.

This clonotype was recorded a few times. What it recognizes is unknown. The CDR3 is made up of 14 amino acids. The junction had 8 bases not matched to a gene; V was cut back by 6 bases and J by 3 bases. Germline CDR1 and CDR2: DFQATT and SNEGSKA (reference sequence). Findings of the study overall: The ex vivo response showed dominance by HLA-C-restricted CMV-specific TCR beta clonotypes. Cumulative public TCR beta family frequency identified CMV carriers with the relevant HLA.

TCRdb reprocessed the reads with MiXCR, giving one entry per CDR3 protein. In the table there are nearly 700,000 distinct CDR3 sequences, 33% of which are singletons. This chain connects TRBV20-1 to TRBJ2-7; 10 nucleotides match TRBD1. The receptor was isolated from a human donor in good health (CMV status not recorded). Some clones in this sample may be carry-over from other donors' samples. Sequences were derived from cultured PBMCs, sampled from culture after CMV antigen stimulation. The CDR3 DNA reads TGCAGTGCAAGGATGACAGGGGGCTTCTACGAGCAGTACTTC. It specifies CSARMTGGFYEQYF.